Listed below are T cell receptor beta chains from one sample, sequenced in a study of CD8+ T cells in alopecia areata. Profiling relied on immunoSEQ multiplex PCR, and the TCRdb table lists in-frame clones only, not all of them. The sample shows 90,000 to 120,000 clones, 84% of them seen only once. The sample here was CD8+ T cells sorted from blood, taken at week 24, from a patient treated with tofacitinib. These receptors were taken from a human donor with alopecia areata. Both conserved end residues are part of each CDR3. Each record gives: V gene, J gene, clone size, CDR3 protein. Where a row states a size, it is once, few, many or the class of an expanded clone; other rows omit it.

>TRBV2|TRBJ1-2|.
CALPGQGAPLLNYGYTF
>TRBV4-1|TRBJ1-2|.
CASSQEYGTAHGYTF
>TRBV4-1|TRBJ1-4|.
CASSQDPGAVNEKLFF
>TRBV7-8|TRBJ2-5|.
CASSLLTGETQYF
>TRBV2|TRBJ2-5|.
CASSLGQPRETQYF
>TRBV7-8|TRBJ2-3|.
CASSLEAIITDTQYF
>TRBV7-6|TRBJ2-3|.
CASSSKERADTQYF
>TRBV11-2|TRBJ1-4|.
CASSDMASGPNEKLFF
>TRBV2|TRBJ2-1|once
CASRDSITYNEQFF
>TRBV13|TRBJ2-7|.
CASSGPWGEQYF
>TRBV10-3|TRBJ2-3|.
CAISESSELAPDTQYF
>TRBV7-9|TRBJ2-7|.
CASSTADYEQYF
>TRBV2|TRBJ2-5|.
CASSEALAEETQYF
>TRBV20-1|TRBJ2-7|.
CSAREGTLRYF
>TRBV29-1|TRBJ2-5|.
CSVESGNGGGWWETQYF
>TRBV4-2|TRBJ2-5|.
CASSQDTSGSETQYF
>TRBV5-1|TRBJ2-1|.
CASSLAWRGYNEQFF
>TRBV19|TRBJ1-5|.
CASSAWDAQPQHF
>TRBV5-4|TRBJ2-2|few
CASSFGSGELFF
>TRBV10-2|TRBJ2-5|.
CASSDVGAKETQYF